The 24 T cell receptor beta chains below come from one sample, sequenced in a study of tumor-infiltrating lymphocytes in primary liver carcinoma. Researchers drew blood RNA from unsorted whole blood and extracted germline DNA as well. TCR beta cDNA was reverse-transcribed from approximately 0.45 ug of total RNA. The reaction used a constant-region primer and ProtoScript II reverse transcriptase. Three nested multiplex PCR rounds, a slightly modified ARM-PCR, produced the libraries for TCR beta. Amplification in the first two PCR rounds was performed using TRBV1-TRBV30 forward primers and a C-beta reverse primer for 10 cycles each. TCRdb re-called the multiplex PCR reads through MiXCR, storing one row per CDR3 protein. The repertoire consists of 300,000 to 400,000 distinct CDR3 sequences, with about 60% occurring once and the leading ten covering roughly 9%. Sequenced input: peripheral blood. The receptor set was obtained from a man between 40 and 49 years old with primary liver carcinoma and hepatitis B virus infection.

A note on this clonotype: A read error is likely, as this CDR3 ends without the conserved phenylalanine or tryptophan. The chain recombines TRBV10-3 with TRBJ2-5, with 9 bases aligning to TRBD2. Germline values: CDR1 ENHRY, CDR2 SYGVKD. The CDR3 extends over 16 amino acids. V dropped 4 bases and J dropped 4; count of bases not matched to a gene: 10. This CDR3 reads CAISGGGGRASETQYL. The CDR3 DNA reads TGTGCCATCAGTGGAGGTGGCGGGAGGGCCTCAGAGACCCAGTACTTA.

The chain joins TRBV5-4 to TRBJ1-3, with D hard to call. Trimming cost V 2 bases and J 3 bases, with 15 bases left between them. The germline gives CDR1 SGHNT, CDR2 YYREEE (reference sequence). The CDR3 spans 16 residues. The chain's CDR3 is CASSFTLGRSGNTIYF. The CDR3 nucleotides are TGTGCCAGCAGCTTTACCTTAGGACGGAGTGGAAACACCATATATTTT.

Points on this clonotype: A much larger clone lies a single base off, so this may be a read error. This chain joins TRBV6-2 or TRBV6-3 and TRBJ2-3; D remains unclear. Germline V gene lookup returns CDR1 MNHEY and CDR2 SVGEGT. Trimming removed 7 bases from V and 5 bases from J, with 7 bases in between. The CDR3 covers 11 residues. This CDR3 is CASIWRDTQYF. The CDR3 region has the DNA TGTGCCAGCATTTGGAGAGATACGCAGTATTTT.

The chain employs TRBV6-6 and TRBJ1-2; D gene unclear. V shed 0 bases and J shed 3 bases, with 8 bases lying between them. CDR3 size: 14 residues. Germline V gene sequence: CDR1 MNHNY, CDR2 SVGAGI (reference sequence). The CDR3 nucleotides read TGTGCCAGCAGTTACTCAGTGGAGGACTATGGCTACACCTTC. Encoded protein: CASSYSVEDYGYTF.

A remark on this clonotype: A read error may produce the germline difference seen at one junction end. The J gene is TRBJ2-7, the V gene TRBV5-6; TRBD2 might be the D (6 bases). The germline gives CDR1 SGHDT, CDR2 YYEEEE. The CDR3 has 15 amino acids. The CDR3 DNA is TGTGCCAGCAGCTTGGCTCGGGGGAGCGCTTACGATCAGTACTTC. Translated: CASSLARGSAYDQYF.

Remarks on this clonotype: One base away lies a much larger clone, so this may be a sequencing read error. This chain links TRBV5-4 with TRBJ1-1, with a tentative D call TRBD1 (5 bases). This CDR3 spans 13 amino acids. The V gene's germline CDR1 is SGHNT and CDR2 YYREEE (reference sequence). CDR3 nucleotides: TGTGCCAGCAGCGAGACAGCGAACACTGAAGCTTCCTTT. This encodes CASSETANTEASF.

A word on this clonotype: The final CDR3 position lacks the conserved phenylalanine or tryptophan, pointing to a likely read error. It is unclear where the CDR3 begins or ends on the DNA, so no DNA is shown, and the CDR3 is as TCRdb lists it. The chain carries TRBV11-2 and TRBJ2-5; the D call in the table, TRBD2, was not verified against the DNA. Including both end residues, the CDR3 is 16 amino acids long. Germline CDR1 SGHAT, CDR2 FQNNGV. The CDR3 loop is CASSLGLAGNQEIQYS.

J is TRBJ2-7 and V is TRBV28; 7 bases are a match to TRBD2. Germline loops: CDR1 MDHEN, CDR2 SYDVKM. The V segment lost 8 bases and the J segment 3 bases; nucleotides outside the gene matches: 1. CDR3 length equals 11 residues. CDR3 DNA sequence: TGTGCCAGCGGACTAGTCTACGAGCAGTACTTC. Translating it yields CASGLVYEQYF. The full variable domain, its missing parts supplied by reference TRBV28 and TRBJ2-7, is DVKVTQSSRYLVKRTGEKVFLECVQDMDHENMFWYRQDPGLGLRLIYFSYDVKMKEKGDIPEGYSVSREKKERFSLILESASTNQTSMYLCASGLVYEQYFGPGTRLTVT.

This chain links TRBV11-1 with TRBJ2-1; D gene ambiguous. CDR3 length equals 16 residues. Per the germline V gene, CDR1 is SGHAT and CDR2 is FQDESV (reference sequence). Trimming removed 5 bases from V and 0 bases from J, with 14 bases in between. DNA for the CDR3: TGTGCCAGCAGCGCCCGGGTGGTGGACTCCTACAATGAGCAGTTCTTC. It translates to CASSARVVDSYNEQFF.

Turning to this clonotype: One end of the junction varies from germline; a read error may be responsible. V is TRBV12-3 or TRBV12-4 and J is TRBJ2-1; 12 nucleotides align to TRBD2. CDR3 size: 15 residues. Here the CDR3 DNA reads TGTGCCATCAGCTCGACTAGCGGGAGCTCGTATGAGCAGTTATTC. This codes for CAISSTSGSSYEQLF.

About this clonotype itself: It may be a read error: a sequence one base away is much more abundant. The V gene is TRBV6-2 or TRBV6-3, the J gene TRBJ2-1; 10 bases are a match to TRBD2. Germline V CDR1 and CDR2: MNHEY, SVGEGT. There are 15 residues in the CDR3. Trimming took 8 bases from V and 1 from J; bases not matched to a gene: 5. CDR3 coding DNA: TGTGCCAGCGGGCTAGCGGGAGTATCCTACAATGAGCAGTTCTTC. As protein: CASGLAGVSYNEQFF.

Turning to this clonotype: A much larger clone is a single base away; this may be a read error. The chain is built from TRBV10-2 and TRBJ2-7; TRBD1 might be the D (6 bases). The germline V gene has CDR1 WSHSY and CDR2 SAAADI. This CDR3 has 13 residues. In DNA form, the CDR3 reads TGCGCCAACAGTGCAGGGGATGGCTACGAGCAGTACTTC. Its translation: CANSAGDGYEQYF.

Regarding this clonotype: A single base separates this from a much larger clone, so it may be a read error. The chain couples TRBV6-2 or TRBV6-3 to TRBJ2-7; D not certain. The CDR3 is 12 amino acids. The V gene's germline CDR1 is MNHEY and CDR2 SVGEGT. In DNA form, the CDR3 reads TGTGTCAGCAGTTACCGGCCGGAGGAGCAGTACTTC. Amino acid sequence: CVSSYRPEEQYF.

Points on this clonotype: A much larger clone differs from this one at a single base, so this may be a read error. This rearrangement joins TRBV29-1 to TRBJ1-1; D perhaps matches TRBD1 (5 bases). The germline V gene has CDR1 SQVTM and CDR2 ANQGSEA. The length of the CDR3 is 12 residues. The DNA of the CDR3 is TGCAGCGGGAGAGGGGTTGGGACTGAAACTTTCTTT. The encoded protein is CSGRGVGTETFF. The full variable domain, rest sourced from reference TRBV29-1 and TRBJ1-1, is SAVISQKPSRDICQRGTSLTIQCQVDSQVTMMFWYRQQPGQSLTLIATANQGSEATYESGFVIDKFPISRPNLTFSTLTVSNMSPEDSSIYLCSGRGVGTETFFGQGTRLTVV.

This chain connects TRBV30 to TRBJ2-3; D is perhaps TRBD2 (5 bases). The CDR3 consists of 12 residues. V shed 4 bases and J shed 7 bases, with 12 bases lying between them. Germline assignment: CDR1 GTSNPN and CDR2 SVGIG (reference sequence). CDR3 nucleotide sequence: TGTGCCTGGACCGCACTAGTATATACGCAGTATTTT. Translation gives CAWTALVYTQYF.

This clonotype has only a few counts. The V call is TRBV28, the J call TRBJ2-5; 12 positions agree with TRBD2. Trimming took 5 bases from V and 2 from J; bases not matched to a gene: 3. The CDR3 spans 15 residues. Per germline, CDR1 MDHEN and CDR2 SYDVKM. The CDR3 DNA sequence: TGTGCCAGCAGTAGGACTAGCGGGGATCAAGAGACCCAGTACTTC. It is translated as CASSRTSGDQETQYF.

The rearrangement links TRBV11-2 to TRBJ2-3; D assignment may be TRBD1 or TRBD2 (5 bases each). Germline CDR1 is SGHAT and CDR2 is FQNNGV. The CDR3 runs to 14 residues. CDR3 DNA: TGTACCACCAGCTTAGATTGGGGGTCGAATACGCAGTATTTT. Translating it yields CTTSLDWGSNTQYF.

This chain links TRBV30 with TRBJ1-5; possible D gene TRBD1, 5 bases. Looked up from germline, CDR1 is GTSNPN and CDR2 is SVGIG (reference sequence). Trimming removed 0 bases at V and 6 bases at J, with 15 bases between. The CDR3 is 15 residues long. The CDR3 sequence is CAWSVSRELGQPQHF. The DNA for the CDR3 is TGTGCCTGGAGTGTATCCAGGGAGTTGGGTCAGCCCCAGCATTTT.

To note about this clonotype: Being one base from a much bigger clone, this may be a read error. The rearrangement joins TRBV10-3 to TRBJ2-6; D might be TRBD1 or TRBD2, each matching 5 bases. Germline V gene sequence: CDR1 ENHRY, CDR2 SYGVKD. Trimming removed 6 bases at V and 2 bases at J, with 11 bases between. The CDR3 runs 15 residues. The chain's CDR3 is CAISGTVPGANVLTF. CDR3 sequence (DNA): TGTGCCATCAGCGGGACGGTCCCTGGGGCCAACGTCCTGACTTTC.

Concerning this clonotype itself: A much larger clone differs from this one at a single base, so this may be a read error. CDR3 DNA sequence: TGCAGCGTTGTGGGCGGGGATCAGCCCCAGCATTTT. It translates to CSVVGGDQPQHF. The rearrangement uses TRBV29-1 and TRBJ1-5; no reliable D call. The V and J ends lost 4 bases and 5 bases respectively, with 9 bases between them. Germline assignment: CDR1 SQVTM and CDR2 ANQGSEA. The CDR3 is 12 amino acids.

The genes are TRBV13 and TRBJ2-1; D remains unclear. Trimming removed 4 bases at V and 7 bases at J, with 11 bases between. CDR3 length: 13 amino acids. In germline, CDR1 is PRHDT, CDR2 FYEKMQ (reference sequence). In DNA, the CDR3 is TGTGCCAGCAGCTCCCTGACTGATAATGAGCAGTTCTTC. Protein sequence: CASSSLTDNEQFF.

CDR3 sequence: CASRLAGNTDTQYF. DNA for the CDR3: TGTGCCAGCAGACTAGCGGGGAATACAGATACGCAGTATTTT. This rearrangement joins TRBV6-1 to TRBJ2-3; 10 bases agree with TRBD2. The length of the CDR3 is 14 residues. The V gene's germline CDR1 is MNHNS and CDR2 SASEGT. The V and J ends lost 6 bases and 3 bases, in that order; junction bases with no gene match: 3.

Regarding this clonotype: The junction departs from the called germline gene at one end, perhaps through a read error. The gene calls are TRBV5-1 and TRBJ2-6, with 8 bases identical to TRBD2. Germline V gene lookup returns CDR1 SGHRS and CDR2 YFSETQ. The CDR3 covers 16 residues. The chain's CDR3 is CASSGGLKSGANVLTF. The CDR3 nucleotides read TGTGCCAGCAGCGGGGGCCTCAAGTCTGGGGCCAACGTCCTGACTTTC.

On this clonotype itself: A much larger clone sits a single nucleotide away, making a read error possible. In nucleotides, the CDR3 is TGTGCCATCAGGGACCGGCATGGGTACACTGAAGCTTTCTTT. As protein: CAIRDRHGYTEAFF. The chain is built from TRBV10-3 and TRBJ1-1, with D hard to call. Germline V gives CDR1 ENHRY, CDR2 SYGVKD. CDR3 size: 14 residues. The V and J ends lost 6 bases and 3 bases respectively, with 14 bases between them.